Below, 20 T cell receptor beta chains from the same sample are listed, as sequenced in a study of metastatic and nonmetastatic thyroid tumors. No treatment had been given to any patient before thyroid surgery. TCRdb recomputed clones from the PCR reads via MiXCR. The data contain around 41,000 clones, roughly 3.2% of them seen just once; the ten biggest clones take up 9.5% to 10%. Sample: blood. The receptors were gathered from a female donor with papillary thyroid cancer or a benign thyroid nodule (not recorded which). Some clones in this sample may be carry-over from other donors' samples.

In its sample, this clone was seen many times. Its ends do not fully match the called genes, so a read error is possible. The chain joins TRBV30 to TRBJ1-6; 10 bases line up with TRBD1. The germline CDR1 and CDR2 sequences are GTSNPN and SVGIG (reference sequence). This CDR3 is 14 amino acids long. The CDR3 bases are TGTGCCTGGAGCAAGGGACAGGGGAATTCACCCCTCCGCTTT. This gives the protein CAWSKGQGNSPLRF.

The chain carries TRBV6-5 and TRBJ1-6; possible D gene TRBD1, 6 bases. CDR3 length: 15 residues. The ends were cut back, 2 bases at V and 10 bases at J, with 15 bases in the middle. Looked up from germline, CDR1 is MNHEY and CDR2 is SVGAGI. In DNA, the CDR3 is TGTGCCAGCAGTTACGCGGGGGGACAACCGTCACCCCTCCACTTT. Translated, it gives CASSYAGGQPSPLHF.

This clone showed up many times. The chain is built from TRBV28 and TRBJ2-1; 10 positions match TRBD2. The trim removed 5 bases at V and 6 bases at J, leaving 7 bases unmatched. This CDR3 has 15 amino acids. Germline V lookup: CDR1 MDHEN, CDR2 SYDVKM. The CDR3 region is CASSAPSGSVNEQFF. Written as DNA, the CDR3 is TGTGCCAGCAGTGCACCTAGCGGGAGCGTCAATGAGCAGTTCTTC.

This clone has ten or more counts. The chain has TRBV20-1 and TRBJ1-1; the D gene is possibly TRBD1 (5 bases). V shed 3 bases and J shed 5 bases, with 13 bases lying between them. CDR1 is DFQATT, CDR2 SNEGSKA, per germline (reference sequence). The length of the CDR3 is 13 residues. CDR3 sequence: CSASLSGGTEAFF. The CDR3 DNA follows: TGCAGTGCTAGTCTATCGGGGGGGACTGAAGCTTTCTTT.

In its sample, this clone was seen many times. In DNA form, the CDR3 reads TGCAGCGTTGAGGGGTCTGAGTTTTATAGCACCGGGGAGCTGTTTTTT. Amino acid sequence: CSVEGSEFYSTGELFF. V and J are TRBV29-1 and TRBJ2-2, with D unresolved. This CDR3 contains 16 residues. CDR1 and CDR2 (germline): SQVTM, ANQGSEA. Deletions cut 3 bases from V and 4 bases from J, with 18 bases between.

The table lists this clone with many counts. The genes are TRBV7-9 and TRBJ1-2, with D unclear. This CDR3 has 14 residues. Germline V gives CDR1 SEHNR, CDR2 FQNEAQ (reference sequence). V shed 7 bases and J shed 8 bases, with 20 bases lying between them. The CDR3 loop is CASTRSGNPLGYTF. The CDR3 DNA sequence: TGTGCCAGCACCCGATCCGGGAACCCTCTGGGCTACACCTTC.

In this sample, this clone turned up many times. V gene TRBV19 combines with J gene TRBJ2-1; TRBD1 matches at 7 bases. The length of the CDR3 is 12 residues. The germline CDR1 and CDR2 sequences are LNHDA and SQIVND (reference sequence). V shed 9 bases, J shed 2 bases, and the junction held 1 base outside the gene matches. The CDR3 protein is CARGQTYNEQFF. CDR3 nucleotide sequence: TGTGCCAGGGGACAGACCTACAATGAGCAGTTCTTC.

This clone has only a few counts. V and J are TRBV28 and TRBJ1-6, with D uncertain. This CDR3 is built from 17 residues. V shed 5 bases and J shed 2 bases, with 16 bases lying between them. The germline CDR1 and CDR2 sequences are MDHEN and SYDVKM. The CDR3 here is CASSALAGVTYNSPLHF. CDR3 sequence (DNA): TGTGCCAGCAGTGCACTCGCCGGGGTAACCTATAATTCACCCCTCCACTTT.

This clone was recorded a few times. This chain uses TRBV15 with TRBJ1-2; D ambiguous. V dropped 1 base and J dropped 4 bases, with 10 bases sitting between them. The germline gives CDR1 LNHNV, CDR2 YYDKDF (reference sequence). The length of the CDR3 is 14 residues. This CDR3 reads CATSRAGFSYGYTF. The CDR3, as DNA: TGTGCCACCAGCAGAGCAGGCTTCAGCTATGGCTACACCTTC.

This clone came up many times. V is TRBV6-5 and J is TRBJ1-2; 11 bases agree with TRBD1. V lost 0 bases and J lost 4; bases outside the gene matches: 4. The CDR3 length is 16 residues. Germline loops: CDR1 MNHEY, CDR2 SVGAGI. CDR3 bases: TGTGCCAGCAGTTACTCCCGGACAGGGGGCGGCTATGGCTACACCTTC. Protein product: CASSYSRTGGGYGYTF.

This chain connects TRBV11-1 to TRBJ2-1; 7 bases map to TRBD1. V was pared by 6 bases and J by 5 bases, with 13 bases of the junction left unmatched. Germline assignment: CDR1 SGHAT and CDR2 FQDESV (reference sequence). CDR3 length: 16 residues. CDR3 sequence: CASSSKGNRGHNEQFF. The CDR3 DNA reads as TGTGCCAGCAGTTCTAAGGGGAACAGGGGTCACAATGAGCAGTTCTTC.

This chain connects TRBV5-1 to TRBJ2-5, with a weak D call TRBD2 (5 bases). The CDR3 consists of 16 residues. Looked up from germline, CDR1 is SGHRS and CDR2 is YFSETQ. Trimming shortened V by 1 base and J by 1 base, and 14 bases separated the two germline ends. The DNA for the CDR3 is TGCGCCAGCAGCTTGTCCCCCGGACTCCTCCAAGAGACCCAGTACTTC. Its protein product is CASSLSPGLLQETQYF. The full variable domain, its missing parts supplied by reference TRBV5-1 and TRBJ2-5, is KAGVTQTPRYLIKTRGQQVTLSCSPISGHRSVSWYQQTPGQGLQFLFEYFSETQRNKGNFPGRFSGRQFSNSRSEMNVSTLELGDSALYLCASSLSPGLLQETQYFGPGTRLLVL.

V and J are TRBV29-1 and TRBJ1-1; 7 nucleotides align to TRBD1. The germline V gene encodes CDR1 SQVTM and CDR2 ANQGSEA. V dropped 1 base and J dropped 1; count of bases not matched to a gene: 3. This CDR3 has 14 amino acids. CDR3 in amino acids: CSVEGRDRNTEAFF. CDR3 in DNA: TGCAGCGTTGAAGGGCGGGACAGGAACACTGAAGCTTTCTTT.

The rearrangement joins TRBV5-6 to TRBJ2-7; 8 bases line up with TRBD1. Germline CDR1 is SGHDT and CDR2 is YYEEEE. This CDR3 spans 15 amino acids. Trimming removed 1 base from V and 1 base from J; junction bases left unmatched: 4. The CDR3 region is CASSLFGQGSYEQYF. The CDR3 DNA reads TGTGCCAGCAGCTTGTTTGGACAGGGATCCTACGAGCAGTACTTC.

This clone showed up many times. The chain joins TRBV25-1 to TRBJ2-5; the D call may be TRBD1 or TRBD2 (5 bases each). Germline CDR1 is MGHDK and CDR2 is SYGVNS. The CDR3 covers 16 residues. V gave up 2 bases and J gave up 5 bases, with 18 bases separating them. CDR3 coding DNA: TGTGCCAGCAGTGAAGGTGGGGGTAGTAGTCGGGAGACCCAGTACTTC. Encoded protein: CASSEGGGSSRETQYF.

The table lists this clone with many counts. The V call is TRBV28, the J call TRBJ2-1; 10 bases line up with TRBD2. V was pared by 5 bases and J by 7 bases, with 8 bases of the junction left unmatched. Germline V gives CDR1 MDHEN, CDR2 SYDVKM. The CDR3 length is 15 residues. In nucleotides, the CDR3 is TGTGCCAGCAGTACCTTAGCGGGAGGCGTAAATGAGCAGTTCTTC. Translation gives CASSTLAGGVNEQFF.

This chain connects TRBV6-5 to TRBJ1-6, with D uncertain. Germline V gene sequence: CDR1 MNHEY, CDR2 SVGAGI. The CDR3 totals 12 residues. The V gene lost 2 bases and the J gene lost 13 bases, with 9 bases spanning the gap. The chain's CDR3 is CASSYRRSPLHF. Written as DNA, the CDR3 is TGTGCCAGCAGTTACAGAAGGTCTCCCCTCCACTTT.

The V gene is TRBV6-2 or TRBV6-3, the J gene TRBJ2-5, with 7 nucleotides matching TRBD2. Trimming cost V 6 bases and J 3 bases; bases outside gene matches: 10. The CDR3 totals 15 residues. CDR1 is MNHEY and CDR2 is SVGEGT in the germline V gene. CDR3 sequence reads: CASSRVGSGKETQYF. The DNA of the CDR3 is TGTGCCAGCAGCCGAGTGGGAAGCGGGAAAGAGACCCAGTACTTC.

The V gene is TRBV12-3 or TRBV12-4, the J gene TRBJ1-2, with D unresolved. Trimming removed 1 base from V and 6 bases from J, with 9 bases in between. CDR3 length: 13 amino acids. In DNA form, the CDR3 reads TGTGCCAGCAGTTTAGTTTCGGGTAATGGCTACACCTTC. It translates to CASSLVSGNGYTF.

Points on this clone: This CDR3 is also generated by other DNA sequences in the sample. The chain carries TRBV20-1 and TRBJ2-1; 7 nucleotides agree with TRBD2. V shed 1 base and J 6 bases; nucleotides not matched to a gene: 0. The CDR3 has 12 amino acids. The V gene's germline CDR1 is DFQATT and CDR2 SNEGSKA (reference sequence). The CDR3 sequence is CSARAGGNEQFF. CDR3 nucleotide sequence: TGCAGTGCTAGAGCGGGGGGCAATGAGCAGTTCTTC.